These 27 T cell receptor beta chains were all obtained from the same sample, sequenced in a study of cytomegalovirus exposure and HLA in healthy donors. PCR amplification relied on 60 Vbeta primers (plus 13 Jbeta primers). Method: immunoSEQ multiplex PCR; TCRdb's copy keeps in-frame clones and lacks some. The repertoire holds hundreds of thousands of clones, around 78% seen once, with approximately 0.49% in the top ten. Material: PBMCs. Receptors originate from a boy under 18 in good health and CMV-seronegative.

This clone came up a few times. The V gene is TRBV6-1, the J gene TRBJ1-1; D is ambiguous. This CDR3 comprises 15 residues. The germline gives CDR1 MNHNS, CDR2 SASEGT. Trimming took 7 bases from V and 1 from J, leaving 16 bases between them. CDR3 loop: CASNPGGQENTEAFF. CDR3 DNA sequence: TGTGCCAGCAACCCGGGAGGGCAGGAGAACACTGAAGCTTTCTTT.

The chain uses TRBV5-5 and TRBJ2-5; a possible D gene is TRBD1 (6 bases). Deletions cut 4 bases from V and 2 bases from J, with 18 bases between. The CDR3 spans 16 residues. From germline, CDR1 is SGHKS and CDR2 YYEKEE (reference sequence). CDR3 DNA: TGTGCCAGCAGCCTGCGGACAGTATCGACGCAAGAGACCCAGTACTTC. It translates to CASSLRTVSTQETQYF.

This rearrangement joins TRBV5-4 to TRBJ2-2; 7 positions match TRBD1. CDR1 is SGHNT, CDR2 YYREEE, per germline (reference sequence). CDR3 length: 15 residues. With V trimmed by 2 bases and J by 5 bases, 6 bases remained unmatched. This chain's CDR3 is CASSFTTGRTGELFF. In DNA, the CDR3 is TGTGCCAGCAGCTTTACGACAGGGCGAACCGGGGAGCTGTTTTTT. The full variable domain, its missing parts supplied by reference TRBV5-4 and TRBJ2-2, is ETGVTQSPTHLIKTRGQQVTLRCSSQSGHNTVSWYQQALGQGPQFIFQYYREEENGRGNFPPRFSGLQFPNYSSELNVNALELDDSALYLCASSFTTGRTGELFFGEGSRLTVL.

This clone showed up just a few times. The rearrangement uses TRBV19 and TRBJ1-2; tentative D call: TRBD1 (6 bases). Germline assignment: CDR1 LNHDA and CDR2 SQIVND (reference sequence). The V end lost 6 bases, the J end lost 4 bases, and 12 bases lay between the germline ends. The CDR3 is 13 residues long. In nucleotides, the CDR3 is TGTGCCAGTAGCCCTCCGGACAGCTATGGCTACACCTTC. Translation gives CASSPPDSYGYTF. The full variable domain, with the rest looked up from reference TRBV19 and TRBJ1-2, is DGGITQSPKYLFRKEGQNVTLSCEQNLNHDAMYWYRQDPGQGLRLIYYSQIVNDFQKGDIAEGYSVSREKKESFPLTVTSAQKNPTAFYLCASSPPDSYGYTFGSGTRLTVV.

The gene calls are TRBV27 and TRBJ2-7; 10 bases align to TRBD2. The V gene end was trimmed by 2 bases and the J gene end by 4 bases; junction bases not matched to a gene: 14. The V gene's germline CDR1 is MNHEY and CDR2 SMNVEV (reference sequence). The CDR3 contains 18 residues. The CDR3 loop is CASSLLGGLAEIPYEQYF. The CDR3 DNA reads TGTGCCAGCAGTTTACTTGGAGGACTAGCGGAGATACCATACGAGCAGTACTTC.

The V gene is TRBV6-1, the J gene TRBJ2-4, with 9 bases aligning to TRBD1. The V gene's germline CDR1 is MNHNS and CDR2 SASEGT. The ends lost 8 bases at V and 8 bases at J; junction bases unmatched: 10. CDR3 size: 14 residues. The CDR3 nucleotides are TGTGCCAGCGCTCGGGACAGGGTTTTCGACATTCAGTACTTC. Protein: CASARDRVFDIQYF.

This clone was found once. This chain links TRBV29-1 with TRBJ1-1; perhaps TRBD1 as D (5 bases). This CDR3 contains 12 residues. Trimming removed 6 bases from V and 2 bases from J, with 10 bases in between. The germline V gene has CDR1 SQVTM and CDR2 ANQGSEA. This CDR3 reads CSVAGFNTEAFF. The CDR3 DNA is TGCAGCGTGGCAGGGTTTAACACTGAAGCTTTCTTT. Together with reference TRBV29-1 and TRBJ1-1, the CDR3 gives the full variable domain: SAVISQKPSRDICQRGTSLTIQCQVDSQVTMMFWYRQQPGQSLTLIATANQGSEATYESGFVIDKFPISRPNLTFSTLTVSNMSPEDSSIYLCSVAGFNTEAFFGQGTRLTVV.

The gene calls are TRBV7-9 and TRBJ1-2, with TRBD1 matching over 8 bases. The junction had 4 bases not matched to a gene; V was cut back by 5 bases and J by 8 bases. This CDR3 comprises 12 residues. Germline V lookup: CDR1 SEHNR, CDR2 FQNEAQ (reference sequence). The CDR3: CASSTDRDGYTF. CDR3 sequence (DNA): TGTGCCAGCAGCACGGACAGGGACGGCTACACCTTC.

The rearrangement uses TRBV13 and TRBJ2-7; the match to TRBD1 covers 9 bases. After removal of 7 bases from V and 6 bases from J, the junction contained 16 bases not matched to a gene. The CDR3 covers 16 residues. Germline V gene sequence: CDR1 PRHDT, CDR2 FYEKMQ (reference sequence). This CDR3 is CASTPWQGQGTIEQYF. The CDR3 DNA is TGTGCCAGCACCCCTTGGCAGGGACAGGGTACGATCGAGCAGTACTTC. The variable domain in full, with the rest retrieved from reference TRBV13 and TRBJ2-7, is AAGVIQSPRHLIKEKRETATLKCYPIPRHDTVYWYQQGPGQDPQFLISFYEKMQSDKGSIPDRFSAQQFSDYHSELNMSSLELGDSALYFCASTPWQGQGTIEQYFGPGTRLTVT.

This chain uses TRBV29-1 with TRBJ1-1; D may be TRBD1 (5 bases). From germline, CDR1 is SQVTM and CDR2 ANQGSEA. The CDR3 loop spans 14 amino acids. Trimming cost V 3 bases and J 0 bases, with 11 bases left between them. The CDR3 bases are TGCAGCGTTGAGGGTCCAGGGCTGAACACTGAAGCTTTCTTT. Translating it yields CSVEGPGLNTEAFF.

The genes are TRBV6-5 and TRBJ1-2; TRBD1 might be the D (5 bases). Germline lookup yields CDR1 MNHEY and CDR2 SVGAGI. This CDR3 is 13 amino acids long. Between the trimmed V and J ends, which lost 4 bases and 4 bases, there was a span of 10 bases. The DNA of the CDR3 is TGTGCCAGCAGTTTTTTGGACACCTATGGCTACACCTTC. Protein product: CASSFLDTYGYTF.

The chain is built from TRBV5-6 and TRBJ1-6; unclear D gene. The CDR3 runs to 16 residues. Germline assignment: CDR1 SGHDT and CDR2 YYEEEE. V lost 5 bases and J lost 6, with 18 bases in between. This chain's CDR3 is CASSPSGRRSNSPLHF. The CDR3 DNA reads TGTGCCAGCAGTCCCAGTGGAAGGAGGAGTAATTCACCCCTCCACTTT.

The gene calls are TRBV7-7 and TRBJ2-3; possible D gene TRBD1, 6 bases. Germline V gene sequence: CDR1 SSHAT, CDR2 FNYEAQ (reference sequence). The length of the CDR3 is 16 residues. The V end was cut by 2 bases, the J end by 3 bases, with 15 bases between. CDR3 residues: CASSLKAGVGTDTQYF. CDR3 nucleotide sequence: TGTGCCAGCAGCTTAAAAGCAGGGGTGGGTACAGATACGCAGTATTTT.

The rearrangement joins TRBV15 to TRBJ1-1; D is unclear. This CDR3 is built from 15 residues. Germline CDR1 is LNHNV and CDR2 is YYDKDF (reference sequence). V lost 8 bases, J lost 6 bases, and 22 bases lay in between. CDR3 DNA: TGTGCCACCGCCCCGGGAGGGAGGGTAGTTCCTGAAGCTTTCTTT. This sequence encodes CATAPGGRVVPEAFF.

The gene calls are TRBV7-9 and TRBJ2-5, with D uncertain. Germline loops: CDR1 SEHNR, CDR2 FQNEAQ (reference sequence). The CDR3 contains 12 residues. The CDR3 spells CGMTDSQETQYF. The DNA for the CDR3 is TGTGGGATGACCGACTCTCAAGAGACCCAGTACTTC.

This clone has only one observation. The chain recombines TRBV7-6 with TRBJ1-5, with TRBD1 matching over 9 bases. V trimming: 4 bases; J trimming: 7 bases; junction bases outside the gene matches: 8. The germline CDR1 and CDR2 sequences are SGHVS and FNYEAQ. There are 15 residues in the CDR3. The CDR3 coding sequence is TGTGCCAGCAGCTCCGGGACAGGGAACGGGCAGCCCCAGCATTTT. It encodes CASSSGTGNGQPQHF. The whole variable domain, filled in from reference TRBV7-6 and TRBJ1-5, reads GAGVSQSPRYKVTKRGQDVALRCDPISGHVSLYWYRQALGQGPEFLTYFNYEAQQDKSGLPNDRFSAERPEGSISTLTIQRTEQRDSAMYRCASSSGTGNGQPQHFGDGTRLSIL.

This clone was counted only a few times. The J gene is TRBJ1-5, the V gene TRBV9, with D maybe TRBD1 (5 bases). V was clipped by 2 bases and J by 4 bases, with 16 bases between them. This CDR3 is built from 16 residues. CDR1 is SGDLS, CDR2 YYNGEE, per germline. This CDR3 reads CASSVWGWGGNQPQHF. Written as DNA, the CDR3 is TGTGCCAGCAGCGTCTGGGGCTGGGGGGGAAATCAGCCCCAGCATTTT. The entire variable domain, with the rest obtained from reference TRBV9 and TRBJ1-5, is as follows: DSGVTQTPKHLITATGQRVTLRCSPRSGDLSVYWYQQSLDQGLQFLIQYYNGEERAKGNILERFSAQQFPDLHSELNLSSLELGDSALYFCASSVWGWGGNQPQHFGDGTRLSIL.

The J gene is TRBJ1-1, the V gene TRBV6-1, with 7 bases aligning to TRBD1. The V gene end was trimmed by 6 bases and the J gene end by 1 base; junction bases not matched to a gene: 5. Germline lookup yields CDR1 MNHNS and CDR2 SASEGT. The CDR3 is 14 residues long. The CDR3 reads CASSFGTANTEAFF. The CDR3 bases are TGTGCCAGCAGCTTTGGGACAGCGAACACTGAAGCTTTCTTT.

This clone appeared a single time. The CDR3 bases are TGTGCCAGCAGTGCTACTAGCGGGAGGGGTACAGATACGCAGTATTTT. Translation: CASSATSGRGTDTQYF. The gene calls are TRBV5-6 and TRBJ2-3; 13 nucleotides line up with TRBD2. CDR1 is SGHDT, CDR2 YYEEEE, per germline. This CDR3 is built from 16 residues. With V trimmed by 5 bases and J by 3 bases, 6 bases remained unmatched. The full variable domain, in which reference TRBV5-6 and TRBJ2-3 provide the parts outside the CDR3, is DAGVTQSPTHLIKTRGQQVTLRCSPKSGHDTVSWYQQALGQGPQFIFQYYEEEERQRGNFPDRFSGHQFPNYSSELNVNALLLGDSALYLCASSATSGRGTDTQYFGPGTRLTVL.

V usage is TRBV14 and J usage is TRBJ1-1, with D uncertain. Trimming shortened V by 2 bases and J by 4 bases, and 8 bases separated the two germline ends. The germline gives CDR1 SGHDN, CDR2 FVKESK. The CDR3 contains 13 residues. The CDR3 region is CASSQLLSTEAFF. The DNA of the CDR3 is TGTGCCAGCAGCCAACTGTTGAGCACTGAAGCTTTCTTT.

The chain links TRBV29-1 to TRBJ2-3; TRBD1 aligns across 8 bases. The germline V gene encodes CDR1 SQVTM and CDR2 ANQGSEA. CDR3 length equals 12 residues. The trim removed 6 bases at V and 6 bases at J, leaving 5 bases unmatched. This CDR3 is CSVRTGSDTQYF. The CDR3 DNA reads TGCAGCGTGAGGACAGGGTCCGATACGCAGTATTTT.

The chain recombines TRBV7-8 with TRBJ2-4; 10 nucleotides line up with TRBD1. After removal of 5 bases from V and 4 bases from J, the junction contained 2 bases not matched to a gene. The CDR3 length is 14 residues. CDR1 is SGHVS and CDR2 is FQNEAQ in the germline V gene. CDR3 sequence: CASSRGQGKNIQYF. In DNA form, the CDR3 reads TGTGCCAGCAGCCGGGGACAGGGGAAAAACATTCAGTACTTC.

The chain links TRBV19 to TRBJ1-2, with TRBD1 matching over 9 bases. CDR1 is LNHDA and CDR2 is SQIVND in the germline V gene (reference sequence). V lost 1 base to trimming and J lost 5 bases; unmatched junction nucleotides: 8. The length of the CDR3 is 16 residues. The CDR3 reads CASSIGLGQGRYGYTF. The CDR3 nucleotides are TGTGCCAGTAGTATAGGTCTTGGACAGGGGAGGTATGGCTACACCTTC.

The chain is built from TRBV19 and TRBJ2-3, with TRBD2 matching 10 bases. V gave up 10 bases and J gave up 0 bases; unmatched junction bases: 16. The CDR3 has 18 residues. The germline CDR1 and CDR2 sequences are LNHDA and SQIVND (reference sequence). CDR3 sequence: CATSGPSGGHPSTDTQYF. CDR3 nucleotides: TGTGCCACGTCCGGACCTAGCGGGGGCCATCCTAGCACAGATACGCAGTATTTT.

The chain carries TRBV4-1 and TRBJ1-5; the D gene is possibly TRBD1 (5 bases). The CDR3 sequence is 18 residues long. Germline assignment: CDR1 MGHRA and CDR2 YSYEKL. The ends were cut back, 1 base at V and 0 bases at J, with 16 bases in the middle. CDR3 loop: CASSQVFRQGDSNQPQHF. The CDR3, as DNA: TGCGCCAGCAGCCAAGTCTTCCGGCAGGGTGATAGCAATCAGCCCCAGCATTTT.

The rearrangement links TRBV30 to TRBJ2-5, with TRBD2 identical over 12 bases. Germline lookup yields CDR1 GTSNPN and CDR2 SVGIG (reference sequence). The CDR3 is 17 residues long. After removal of 0 bases from V and 5 bases from J, the junction contained 10 bases not matched to a gene. The CDR3 DNA reads as TGTGCCTGGAGTGTTGGCCTAGCGGGGGGGCATGGTGAGACCCAGTACTTC. Encoded protein: CAWSVGLAGGHGETQYF.

The chain links TRBV6-5 to TRBJ1-3; D uncertain. V was trimmed by 7 bases and J by 0 bases, leaving 13 bases between them. CDR3 size: 15 residues. The germline V gene has CDR1 MNHEY and CDR2 SVGAGI. The CDR3 DNA is TGTGCCAGCATTCCGCACTGGAGCTCTGGAAACACCATATATTTT. It yields the protein CASIPHWSSGNTIYF.